This record looks at one T cell receptor (beta chain) sequence and its context. These data originate in a study of CD8+CD57+ T cells in acquired aplastic anemia. It was genomic DNA that served as the template for profiling TCR beta VDJ and CDR3. Each CDR3 protein is one row after TCRdb ran MiXCR on the reads. The sample has around 200,000 distinct CDR3 sequences; roughly 50% are singletons. Germline values: CDR1 SGDLS, CDR2 YYNGEE. The CDR3 extends over 16 amino acids. V shed 0 bases and J 2 bases; nucleotides not matched to a gene: 8. CD8+CD57+ cell expansion had been shown by flow cytometry in patients chosen for sequencing.

V usage is TRBV9 and J usage is TRBJ2-7; 7 nucleotides line up with TRBD2. Input material: sorted CD4+, CD8+, or CD8+CD57+ T cells (not recorded which) from PBMCs. This clonotype was obtained from a human donor with aplastic anemia. The CDR3 sequence: CASSVAPPAGAYEQYF. The CDR3 DNA sequence: TGTGCCAGCAGCGTAGCACCCCCCGCGGGGGCCTACGAGCAGTACTTC.